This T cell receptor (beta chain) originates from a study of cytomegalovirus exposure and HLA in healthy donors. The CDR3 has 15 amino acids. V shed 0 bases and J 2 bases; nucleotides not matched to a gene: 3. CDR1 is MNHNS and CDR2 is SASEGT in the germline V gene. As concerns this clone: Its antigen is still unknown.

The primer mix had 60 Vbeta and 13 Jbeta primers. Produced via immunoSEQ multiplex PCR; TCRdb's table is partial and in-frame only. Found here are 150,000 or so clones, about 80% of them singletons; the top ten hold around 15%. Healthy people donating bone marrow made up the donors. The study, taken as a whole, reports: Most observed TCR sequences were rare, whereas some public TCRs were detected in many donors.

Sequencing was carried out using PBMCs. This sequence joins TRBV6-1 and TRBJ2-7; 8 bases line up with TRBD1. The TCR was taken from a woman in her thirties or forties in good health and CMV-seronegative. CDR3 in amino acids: CASSEAPGQAYEQYF. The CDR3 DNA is TGTGCCAGCAGTGAAGCGCCGGGACAGGCCTACGAGCAGTACTTC.